Here is one T cell receptor beta chain with its context. In the authors' workflow: Amplification with reference gene primers provided the estimates of nucleated cell counts. Libraries were prepared by immunoSEQ multiplex PCR; TCRdb keeps only in-frame clonotypes and omits some of them. V, J and clone size are those of that table, while D and trimming were read from the DNA. The data show about 170,000 clones, with around 92% seen just once and about 4.8% held by the top ten. This sample was included in a study of blood T cell repertoires in COVID-19. The CDR3 spans 16 residues. After removal of 4 bases from V and 0 bases from J, the junction contained 5 bases not matched to a gene. Germline CDR1 and CDR2: LNHNV and YYDKDF (reference sequence). Recruited during active infection, patients (from Seattle) were subsequently followed longitudinally.

The chain employs TRBV15 and TRBJ1-3, with 8 bases that match TRBD1. The receptor comes from a man aged 25-40 years with COVID-19, enrolled during active disease. The specimen was peripheral blood. CDR3 region: CATSKGDRGSGNTIYF. In nucleotides, the CDR3 is TGTGCCACCAGCAAGGGCGACAGGGGCTCTGGAAACACCATATATTTT.